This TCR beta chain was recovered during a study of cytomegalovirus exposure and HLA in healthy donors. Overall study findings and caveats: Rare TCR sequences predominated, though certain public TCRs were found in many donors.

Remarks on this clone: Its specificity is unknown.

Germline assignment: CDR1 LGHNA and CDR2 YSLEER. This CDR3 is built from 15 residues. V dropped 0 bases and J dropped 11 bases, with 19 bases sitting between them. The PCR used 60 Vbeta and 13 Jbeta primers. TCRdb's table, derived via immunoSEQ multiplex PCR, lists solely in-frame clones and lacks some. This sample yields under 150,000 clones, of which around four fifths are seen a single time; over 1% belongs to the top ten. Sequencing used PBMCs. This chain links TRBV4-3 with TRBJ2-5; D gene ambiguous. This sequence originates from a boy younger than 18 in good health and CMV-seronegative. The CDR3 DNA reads TGCGCCAGCAGCCAAGATTTAGCTAACCCCGGAGAGCAGTACTTC. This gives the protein CASSQDLANPGEQYF.